Sequencing of this TCR beta chain was carried out in a study of vaccination effects on CD4 cells after COVID-19. The overall study: Post-vaccine draws lagged the second dose by a median of 72 days.

Sequencing was preceded by expansion of antigen-specific CD4+ T cells with viral peptide pools in the ViraFEST assay. On roughly day 9 of culture, CD4+ T cells were separated out. All participants had two doses of either the BNT162b2 or mRNA-1273 vaccine. Vaccine recipients, nucleocapsid antibody negative, had no prior SARS-CoV-2 infection. Supplemented with roughly 9.6 IU/ml IL-2 and 9.5 to 10 ug/ml peptides, two million PBMC per well were kept in culture. IL-2 medium took the place of half the medium on both days 3 and 7. Trimming shortened V by 5 bases and J by 0 bases, and 11 bases separated the two germline ends. The CDR3 runs to 15 residues. The germline gives CDR1 MNHEY, CDR2 SMNVEV (reference sequence). As to this clone: The antigen is not known.

The protocol was immunoSEQ multiplex PCR, while the TCRdb copy is restricted to in-frame clones and leaves out a portion. The profile shows approximately 74,000 clones, around 74% of them singletons. The clonotype comes from a human donor who received a COVID-19 vaccine. This material consisted of CD4+ T cells from PBMCs cultured with HCoV-OC43 spike peptides, taken after COVID-19 vaccination. This sample's subset: HCoV-OC43 spike overlapping peptide pool stimulation. The rearrangement uses TRBV27 and TRBJ1-5; weak D call: TRBD1 (5 bases). CDR3 loop: CASSAGSYSNQPQHF. The CDR3 nucleotides are TGTGCCAGCAGTGCAGGGAGTTATAGCAATCAGCCCCAGCATTTT.